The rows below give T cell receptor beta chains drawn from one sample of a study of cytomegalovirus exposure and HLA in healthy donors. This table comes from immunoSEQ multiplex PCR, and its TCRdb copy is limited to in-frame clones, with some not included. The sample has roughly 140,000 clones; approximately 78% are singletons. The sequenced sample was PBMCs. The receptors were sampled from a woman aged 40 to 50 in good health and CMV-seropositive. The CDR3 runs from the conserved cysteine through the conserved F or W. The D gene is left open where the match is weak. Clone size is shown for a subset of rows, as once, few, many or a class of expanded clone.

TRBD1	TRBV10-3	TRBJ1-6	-	CAISRDRPTLHSPLHF	TGTGCCATCAGCCGGGACAGACCGACCCTCCATTCACCCCTCCACTTT
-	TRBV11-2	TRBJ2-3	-	CASSLRETDTQYF	TGTGCCAGCAGCTTGAGGGAGACAGATACGCAGTATTTT
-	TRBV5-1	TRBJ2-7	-	CASSLQGAGYEQYF	TGCGCCAGCAGCTTACAGGGTGCGGGCTACGAGCAGTACTTC
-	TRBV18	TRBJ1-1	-	CASSPRAGTEAFF	TGTGCCAGCTCACCCAGGGCGGGGACTGAAGCTTTCTTT
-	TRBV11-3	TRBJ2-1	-	CASSSGGGSNEQFF	TGTGCCAGCAGTTCAGGGGGCGGGAGCAATGAGCAGTTCTTC
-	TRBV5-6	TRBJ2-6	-	CASAGDSGANVLTF	TGTGCCAGCGCAGGCGACTCTGGGGCCAACGTCCTGACTTTC
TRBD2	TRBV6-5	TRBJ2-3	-	CASSYSGTSGRRTQYF	TGTGCCAGCAGTTACTCGGGGACTAGCGGGAGACGAACGCAGTATTTT
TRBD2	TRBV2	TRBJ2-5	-	CASSLVLAGVGETQYF	TGTGCCAGCAGCCTAGTACTAGCGGGAGTGGGAGAGACCCAGTACTTC
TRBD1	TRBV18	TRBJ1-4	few	CASSPQGAKLFF	TGTGCCAGCTCCCCCCAGGGGGCCAAACTGTTTTTT
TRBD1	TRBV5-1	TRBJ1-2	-	CASSTGQAEDYGYTF	TGCGCCAGCAGCACAGGACAGGCAGAGGACTATGGCTACACCTTC
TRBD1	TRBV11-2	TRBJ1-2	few	CASSRDRNNYGYTF	TGTGCCAGCAGTCGGGACAGAAATAACTATGGCTACACCTTC
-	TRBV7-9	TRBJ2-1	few	CASSLVGGKSRGQFF	TGTGCCAGCAGCTTAGTGGGCGGGAAAAGTCGCGGGCAGTTCTTC
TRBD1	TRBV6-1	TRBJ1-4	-	CASSEQDRSTNEKLFF	TGTGCCAGCAGTGAACAGGACAGGTCGACTAATGAAAAACTGTTTTTT
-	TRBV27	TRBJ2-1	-	CASSTRDLRGNEQFF	TGTGCCAGCAGCACACGGGATCTCCGGGGCAATGAGCAGTTCTTC
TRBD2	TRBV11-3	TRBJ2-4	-	CASSGDSGLLAKNIQYF	TGTGCCAGCAGCGGGGATTCGGGACTACTAGCCAAAAACATTCAGTACTTC
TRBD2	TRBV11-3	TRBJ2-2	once	CASSPRLASTGELFF	TGTGCCAGCAGCCCCCGACTAGCTTCCACCGGGGAGCTGTTTTTT
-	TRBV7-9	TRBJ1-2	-	CASSAGNYGYTF	TGTGCCAGCAGCGCAGGGAACTATGGCTACACCTTC
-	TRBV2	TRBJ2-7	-	CATQDTLYEQYF	TGTGCCACCCAAGACACCCTCTACGAGCAGTACTTC